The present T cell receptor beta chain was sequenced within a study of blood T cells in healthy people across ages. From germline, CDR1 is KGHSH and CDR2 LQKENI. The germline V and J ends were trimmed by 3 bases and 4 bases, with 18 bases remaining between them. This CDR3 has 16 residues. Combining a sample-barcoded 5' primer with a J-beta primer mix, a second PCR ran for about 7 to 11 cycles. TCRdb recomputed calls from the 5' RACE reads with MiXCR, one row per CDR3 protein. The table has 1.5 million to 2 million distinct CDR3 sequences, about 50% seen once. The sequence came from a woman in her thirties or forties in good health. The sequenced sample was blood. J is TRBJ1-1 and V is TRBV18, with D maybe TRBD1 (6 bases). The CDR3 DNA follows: TGTGCCAGCTCACCTTTCGCACAGGGTGCCGGCACTGAAGCTTTCTTT. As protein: CASSPFAQGAGTEAFF. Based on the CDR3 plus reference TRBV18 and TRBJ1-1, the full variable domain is NAGVMQNPRHLVRRRGQEARLRCSPMKGHSHVYWYRQLPEEGLKFMVYLQKENIIDESGMPKERFSAEFPKEGPSILRIQQVVRGDSAAYFCASSPFAQGAGTEAFFGQGTRLTVV.